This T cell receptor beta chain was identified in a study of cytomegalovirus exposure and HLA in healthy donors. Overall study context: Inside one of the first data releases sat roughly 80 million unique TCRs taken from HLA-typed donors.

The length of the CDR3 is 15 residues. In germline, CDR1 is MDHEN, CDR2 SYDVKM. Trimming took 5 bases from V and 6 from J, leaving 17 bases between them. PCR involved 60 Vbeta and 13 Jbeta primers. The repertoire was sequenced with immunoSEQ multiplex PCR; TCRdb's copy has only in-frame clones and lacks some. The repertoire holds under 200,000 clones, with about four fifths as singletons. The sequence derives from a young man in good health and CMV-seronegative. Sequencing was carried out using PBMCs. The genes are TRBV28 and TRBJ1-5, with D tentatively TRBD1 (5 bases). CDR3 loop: CASSAPSPDSQPQHF. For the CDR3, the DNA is TGTGCCAGCAGTGCACCAAGCCCCGACAGTCAGCCCCAGCATTTT.